This T cell receptor beta chain was identified in a study of cytomegalovirus exposure and HLA in healthy donors. Use of 60 Vbeta and 13 Jbeta primers characterized the PCR. Only in-frame clones appear in the TCRdb table, and some are missing; sequencing was by immunoSEQ multiplex PCR. This sample has around 260,000 clones, with about 80% found just once. The sequence came from a girl aged 2 to 9 in good health and CMV-seronegative. Material: PBMCs.

CDR3 region: CSVGPPGVSGGAHEQFF. The CDR3 region has the DNA TGCAGCGTTGGACCACCGGGGGTTAGCGGGGGGGCCCATGAGCAGTTCTTC. The chain uses TRBV29-1 and TRBJ2-1, with 11 positions matching TRBD2. CDR3 length: 17 amino acids. Germline lookup yields CDR1 SQVTM and CDR2 ANQGSEA. The V and J ends lost 4 bases and 8 bases, in that order; junction bases with no gene match: 16.